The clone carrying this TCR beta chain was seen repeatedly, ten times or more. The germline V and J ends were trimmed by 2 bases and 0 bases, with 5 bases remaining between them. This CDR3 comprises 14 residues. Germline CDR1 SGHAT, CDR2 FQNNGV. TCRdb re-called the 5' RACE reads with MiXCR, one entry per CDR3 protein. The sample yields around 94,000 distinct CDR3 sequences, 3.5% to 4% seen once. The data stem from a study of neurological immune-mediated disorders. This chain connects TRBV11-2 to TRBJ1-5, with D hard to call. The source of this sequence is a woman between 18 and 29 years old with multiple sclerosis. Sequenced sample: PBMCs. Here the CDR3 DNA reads TGTGCCAGCAGCTTATGGGGTAGCAATCAGCCCCAGCATTTT. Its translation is CASSLWGSNQPQHF.